The 8 T cell receptor beta chains below all came from one sample that was sequenced in a study of cytomegalovirus exposure and HLA in healthy donors. PCR employed 60 Vbeta and 13 Jbeta primers. The repertoire was sequenced with immunoSEQ multiplex PCR; TCRdb's copy has only in-frame clones and lacks some. The table lists roughly 150,000 clones, more than 60% of them singletons. The source material was PBMCs. These receptors were collected from a young man in good health and CMV-seropositive.

The rearrangement links TRBV6-5 to TRBJ2-1; 7 bases match TRBD1. With 2 bases clipped from V and 0 bases from J, the junction kept 1 base outside the gene matches. The CDR3 loop spans 15 amino acids. Germline V gives CDR1 MNHEY, CDR2 SVGAGI. The CDR3, as DNA: TGTGCCAGCAGTTACCGGGACAGCTCCTACAATGAGCAGTTCTTC. It translates to CASSYRDSSYNEQFF.

V usage is TRBV13 and J usage is TRBJ2-3, with TRBD2 matching 11 bases. CDR1 and CDR2 (germline): PRHDT, FYEKMQ (reference sequence). The ends lost 5 bases at V and 4 bases at J; junction bases unmatched: 8. CDR3 size: 16 residues. The CDR3 DNA follows: TGTGCCAGCAGCCGTAGCGGGAGGGCCCTCCCAGATACGCAGTATTTT. Protein product: CASSRSGRALPDTQYF.

V is TRBV19 and J is TRBJ1-1; D remains ambiguous. Trimming pared 3 bases from V and 2 bases from J, leaving 13 bases between. The CDR3 is made up of 15 amino acids. Germline V gene data show CDR1 as LNHDA and CDR2 as SQIVND (reference sequence). The CDR3 nucleotides read TGTGCCAGTAGTATCTCCGGGATTCCCAACACTGAAGCTTTCTTT. As protein: CASSISGIPNTEAFF.

The chain recombines TRBV27 with TRBJ2-7, with D possibly being TRBD1 (8 bases). The germline V gene encodes CDR1 MNHEY and CDR2 SMNVEV (reference sequence). CDR3 length: 14 amino acids. Trimming cost V 6 bases and J 6 bases, with 18 bases left between them. The DNA of the CDR3 is TGTGCCAGCAGACCAACAGGGGGGAGGGGCGAGCAGTACTTC. Protein sequence: CASRPTGGRGEQYF.

This clone was seen only a few times. This chain uses TRBV7-3 with TRBJ2-1; 11 bases fit TRBD1. The CDR3 length is 16 residues. Germline CDR1 reads SGHTA; CDR2 reads FQGTGA. The trim removed 4 bases at V and 9 bases at J, leaving 11 bases unmatched. The DNA for the CDR3 is TGTGCCAGCAGCTCGCATGGGACAGGGGGTAATCTTGAGCAGTTCTTC. It codes for CASSSHGTGGNLEQFF.

This chain links TRBV6-1 with TRBJ2-6; 8 bases align to TRBD1. The length of the CDR3 is 18 residues. J gave up 1 base and V 2 bases, and 7 bases lay outside the gene matches. The germline V gene has CDR1 MNHNS and CDR2 SASEGT. The CDR3 DNA reads TGTGCCAGCAGTGAACGGACAGGGTCAGGTTCTGGGGCCAACGTCCTGACTTTC. Amino acid sequence: CASSERTGSGSGANVLTF.

The chain recombines TRBV4-1 with TRBJ2-5; a weak D match, TRBD1 (6 bases). The CDR3 covers 14 residues. The V gene's germline CDR1 is MGHRA and CDR2 YSYEKL. The V end was cut by 3 bases, the J end by 4 bases, with 12 bases between. In DNA form, the CDR3 reads TGCGCCAGCAGCCAGACAGGTTTTGGAGAGACCCAGTACTTC. Translating gives CASSQTGFGETQYF.

The CDR3 reads CASSSSRRGPADNEQFF. The CDR3 nucleotides read TGCGCCAGCAGCTCGAGTCGCCGCGGGCCCGCCGACAATGAGCAGTTCTTC. The rearrangement joins TRBV4-1 to TRBJ2-1, with D tentatively TRBD2 (5 bases). This CDR3 region has 17 residues. Trimming cost V 5 bases and J 5 bases, with 22 bases left between them. Per the germline V gene, CDR1 is MGHRA and CDR2 is YSYEKL.